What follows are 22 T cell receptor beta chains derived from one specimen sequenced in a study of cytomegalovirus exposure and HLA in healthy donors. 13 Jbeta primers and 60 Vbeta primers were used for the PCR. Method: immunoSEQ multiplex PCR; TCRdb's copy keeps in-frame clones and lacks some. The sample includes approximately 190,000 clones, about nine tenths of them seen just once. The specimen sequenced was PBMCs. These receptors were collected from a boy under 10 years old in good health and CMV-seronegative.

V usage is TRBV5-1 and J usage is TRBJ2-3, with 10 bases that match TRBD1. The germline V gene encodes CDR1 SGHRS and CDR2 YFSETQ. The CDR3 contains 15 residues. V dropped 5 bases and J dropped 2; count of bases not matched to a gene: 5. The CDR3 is CASSRDRGFTDTQYF. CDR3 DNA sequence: TGCGCCAGCAGTCGGGACAGGGGATTCACAGATACGCAGTATTTT.

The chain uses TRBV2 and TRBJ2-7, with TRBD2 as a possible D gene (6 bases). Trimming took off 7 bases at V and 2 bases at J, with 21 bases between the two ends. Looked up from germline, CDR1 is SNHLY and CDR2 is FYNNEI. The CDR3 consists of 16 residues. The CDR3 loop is CASTGSWGRLTYEQYF. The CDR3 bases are TGTGCCAGCACCGGGAGTTGGGGACGACTAACCTACGAGCAGTACTTC.

The CDR3 reads CASSLDREGDEQYF. Written as DNA, the CDR3 is TGCGCCAGCAGCCTAGACAGGGAAGGGGACGAGCAGTACTTC. J is TRBJ2-7 and V is TRBV5-1; TRBD1 matches 7 bases. The V gene end was trimmed by 4 bases and the J gene end by 5 bases; junction bases not matched to a gene: 9. Germline values: CDR1 SGHRS, CDR2 YFSETQ. CDR3 length: 14 amino acids.

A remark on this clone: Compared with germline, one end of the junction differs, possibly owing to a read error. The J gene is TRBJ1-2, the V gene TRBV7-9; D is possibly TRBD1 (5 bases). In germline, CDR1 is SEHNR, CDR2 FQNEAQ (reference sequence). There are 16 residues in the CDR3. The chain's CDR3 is CSSSLARAGKENGYTF. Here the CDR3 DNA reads TGTTCCAGCAGCTTAGCGCGTGCAGGGAAGGAGAATGGCTACACCTTC. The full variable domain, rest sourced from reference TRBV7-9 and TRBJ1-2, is DTGVSQNPRHKITKRGQNVTFRCDPISEHNRLYWYRQTLGQGPEFLTYFQNEAQLEKSRLLSDRFSAERPKGSFSTLEIQRTEQGDSAMYLCSSSLARAGKENGYTFGSGTRLTVV.

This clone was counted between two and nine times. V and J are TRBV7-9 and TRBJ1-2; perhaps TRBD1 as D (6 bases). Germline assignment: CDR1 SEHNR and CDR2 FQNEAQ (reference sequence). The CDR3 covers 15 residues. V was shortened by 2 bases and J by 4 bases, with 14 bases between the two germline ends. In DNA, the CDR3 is TGTGCCAGCAGCTTATGGGCTCGGACAGCCTATGGCTACACCTTC. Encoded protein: CASSLWARTAYGYTF.

The CDR3 protein is CASSDSSGSRDEQFF. The CDR3 DNA sequence: TGTGCCAGCAGTGATTCTAGCGGGAGCCGCGATGAGCAGTTCTTC. This chain joins TRBV25-1 and TRBJ2-1, with 10 positions matching TRBD2. Trimming removed 3 bases from V and 8 bases from J; junction bases left unmatched: 7. CDR1 is MGHDK, CDR2 SYGVNS, per germline. This CDR3 comprises 15 residues.

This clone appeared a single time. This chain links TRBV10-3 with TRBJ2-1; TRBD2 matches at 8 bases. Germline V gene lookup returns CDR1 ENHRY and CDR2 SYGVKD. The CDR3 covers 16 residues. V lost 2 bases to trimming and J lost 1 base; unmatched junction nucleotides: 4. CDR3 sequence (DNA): TGTGCCATCAGTGAGAATAGCGGGGAGTCCTACAATGAGCAGTTCTTC. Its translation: CAISENSGESYNEQFF.

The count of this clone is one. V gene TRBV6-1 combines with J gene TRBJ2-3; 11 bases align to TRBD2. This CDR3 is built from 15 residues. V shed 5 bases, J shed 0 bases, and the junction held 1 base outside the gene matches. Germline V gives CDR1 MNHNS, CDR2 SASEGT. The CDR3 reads CASSRLAGSTDTQYF. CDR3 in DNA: TGTGCCAGCAGTAGACTAGCGGGGAGCACAGATACGCAGTATTTT.

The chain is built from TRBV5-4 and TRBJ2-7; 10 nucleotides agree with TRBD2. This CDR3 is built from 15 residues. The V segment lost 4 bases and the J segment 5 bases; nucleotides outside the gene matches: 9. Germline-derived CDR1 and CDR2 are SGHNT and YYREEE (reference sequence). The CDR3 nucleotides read TGTGCCAGCAGCAGATCTAGCGGGAGAGTTGACGAGCAGTACTTC. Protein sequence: CASSRSSGRVDEQYF.

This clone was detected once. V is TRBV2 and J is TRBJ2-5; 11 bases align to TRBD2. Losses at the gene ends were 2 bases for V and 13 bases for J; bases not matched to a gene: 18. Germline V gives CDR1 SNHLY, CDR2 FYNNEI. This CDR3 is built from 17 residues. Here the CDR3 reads CASSEPRGLAATYERYF. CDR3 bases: TGTGCCAGCAGTGAACCGCGGGGACTAGCGGCTACCTACGAGCGGTACTTC.

The CDR3 bases are TGTGCCAGCAGTTTATGGAACTTTGCACGGTATGGCTACACCTTC. It translates to CASSLWNFARYGYTF. V is TRBV28 and J is TRBJ1-2; D ambiguous. V was trimmed by 0 bases and J by 5 bases, leaving 13 bases between them. The CDR3 is 15 amino acids. CDR1 is MDHEN and CDR2 is SYDVKM in the germline V gene.

CDR3 loop: CASSETSGRWRNEQFF. CDR3 nucleotides: TGTGCCAGCAGTGAGACTAGCGGGAGGTGGCGCAATGAGCAGTTCTTC. This chain joins TRBV6-1 and TRBJ2-1; 13 bases agree with TRBD2. The germline V gene has CDR1 MNHNS and CDR2 SASEGT. Germline trimming cut 3 bases from V and 6 bases from J; bases unmatched to any gene: 5. The CDR3 has 16 amino acids.

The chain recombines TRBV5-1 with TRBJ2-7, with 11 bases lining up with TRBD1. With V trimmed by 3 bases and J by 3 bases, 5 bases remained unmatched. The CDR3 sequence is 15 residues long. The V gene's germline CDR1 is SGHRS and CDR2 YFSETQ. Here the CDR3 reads CASSSPGTGGYEQYF. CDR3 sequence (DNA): TGCGCCAGCAGCTCCCCCGGGACAGGGGGCTACGAGCAGTACTTC.

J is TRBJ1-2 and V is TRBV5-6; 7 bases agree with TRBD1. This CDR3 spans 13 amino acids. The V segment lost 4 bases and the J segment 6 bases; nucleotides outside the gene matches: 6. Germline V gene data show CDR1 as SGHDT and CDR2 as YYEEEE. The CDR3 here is CASSPPRGDGYTF. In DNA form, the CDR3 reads TGTGCCAGCAGCCCCCCCAGGGGGGATGGCTACACCTTC.

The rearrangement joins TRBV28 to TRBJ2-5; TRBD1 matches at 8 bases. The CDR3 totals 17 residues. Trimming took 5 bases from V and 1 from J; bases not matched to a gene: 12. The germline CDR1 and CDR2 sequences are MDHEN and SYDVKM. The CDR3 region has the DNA TGTGCCAGCAGTAGGGTTTCAGGGGGCGCGGTCCAAGAGACCCAGTACTTC. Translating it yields CASSRVSGGAVQETQYF.

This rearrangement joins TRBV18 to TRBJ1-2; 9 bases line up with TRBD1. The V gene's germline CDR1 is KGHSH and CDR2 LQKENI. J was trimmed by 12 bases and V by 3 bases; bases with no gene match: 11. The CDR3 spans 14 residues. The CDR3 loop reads CASSPNKDRGIHTF. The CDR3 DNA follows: TGTGCCAGCTCACCTAACAAGGACAGGGGCATCCACACCTTC. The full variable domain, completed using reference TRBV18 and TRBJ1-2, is NAGVMQNPRHLVRRRGQEARLRCSPMKGHSHVYWYRQLPEEGLKFMVYLQKENIIDESGMPKERFSAEFPKEGPSILRIQQVVRGDSAAYFCASSPNKDRGIHTFGSGTRLTVV.

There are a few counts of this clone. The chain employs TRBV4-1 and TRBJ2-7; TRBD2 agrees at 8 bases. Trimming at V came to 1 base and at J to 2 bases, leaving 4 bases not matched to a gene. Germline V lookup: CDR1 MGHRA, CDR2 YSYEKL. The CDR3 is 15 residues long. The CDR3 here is CASSQGGTRAYEQYF. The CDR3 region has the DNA TGCGCCAGCAGCCAAGGGGGGACTAGGGCCTACGAGCAGTACTTC.

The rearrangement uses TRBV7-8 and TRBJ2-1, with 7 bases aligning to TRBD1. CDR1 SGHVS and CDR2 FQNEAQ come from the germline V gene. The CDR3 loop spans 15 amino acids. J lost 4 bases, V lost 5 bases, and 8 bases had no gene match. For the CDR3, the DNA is TGTGCCAGCAGCCTACGGACAGGCCTATACAATGAGCAGTTCTTC. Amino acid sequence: CASSLRTGLYNEQFF.

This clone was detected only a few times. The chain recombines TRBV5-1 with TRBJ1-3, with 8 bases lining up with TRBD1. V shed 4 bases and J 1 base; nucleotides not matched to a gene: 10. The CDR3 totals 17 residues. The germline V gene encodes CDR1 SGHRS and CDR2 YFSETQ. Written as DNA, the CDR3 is TGCGCCAGCAGCCCGCTAGGACAGGGCCAGTCTGGAAACACCATATATTTT. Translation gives CASSPLGQGQSGNTIYF.

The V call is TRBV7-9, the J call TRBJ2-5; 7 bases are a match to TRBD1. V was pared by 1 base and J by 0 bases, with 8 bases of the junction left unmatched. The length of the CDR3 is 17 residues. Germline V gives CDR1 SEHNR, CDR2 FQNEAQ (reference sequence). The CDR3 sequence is CASSLEAGTAYQETQYF. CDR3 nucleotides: TGTGCCAGCAGCTTAGAGGCCGGGACAGCGTACCAAGAGACCCAGTACTTC. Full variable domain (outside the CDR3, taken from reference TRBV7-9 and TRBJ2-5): DTGVSQNPRHKITKRGQNVTFRCDPISEHNRLYWYRQTLGQGPEFLTYFQNEAQLEKSRLLSDRFSAERPKGSFSTLEIQRTEQGDSAMYLCASSLEAGTAYQETQYFGPGTRLLVL.

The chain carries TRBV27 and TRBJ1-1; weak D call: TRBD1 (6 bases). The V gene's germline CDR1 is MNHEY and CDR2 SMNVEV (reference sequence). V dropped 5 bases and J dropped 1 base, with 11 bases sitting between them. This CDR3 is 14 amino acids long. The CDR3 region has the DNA TGTGCCAGCAGTGCGGACAGCCGGAACACTGAAGCTTTCTTT. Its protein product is CASSADSRNTEAFF.

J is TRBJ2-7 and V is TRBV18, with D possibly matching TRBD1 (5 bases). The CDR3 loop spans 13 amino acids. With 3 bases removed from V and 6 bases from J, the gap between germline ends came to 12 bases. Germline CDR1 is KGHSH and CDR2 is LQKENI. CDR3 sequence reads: CASSPGQGSEQYF. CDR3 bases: TGTGCCAGCTCACCGGGGCAGGGCTCCGAGCAGTACTTC.